This TCR beta chain was found in a study of regulatory T cells in long-lasting Graves disease. Construction of the TCR beta libraries employed iRepertoire HTBI primers in conjunction with Arm-PCR of CDR3 regions. TCRdb reanalysed the multiplex PCR reads using MiXCR and keeps one entry per CDR3 protein. The sample lists under 450,000 distinct CDR3 sequences; about 23% were seen once. As to time point: persistent/refractory GD, antithyroid drugs over 5 years with positive TRAb. PBMC-extracted RNA yielded the TCR library. Per germline, CDR1 SQVTM and CDR2 ANQGSEA. V was trimmed by 4 bases and J by 4 bases, leaving 13 bases between them. The length of the CDR3 is 13 residues.

The sequencing used peripheral blood mononuclear cells (PBMCs), collected when the disease was refractory, from a patient treated with antithyroid drugs. The TCR comes from a woman between 40 and 55 years old with Graves disease. The chain joins TRBV29-1 to TRBJ1-1; perhaps TRBD1 as D (5 bases). The CDR3 DNA is TGCAGCGTTGGGAGGGGAGGGGTCACTGAAGCTTTCTTT. Its protein product is CSVGRGGVTEAFF. Complete variable domain (other parts from reference TRBV29-1 and TRBJ1-1): SAVISQKPSRDICQRGTSLTIQCQVDSQVTMMFWYRQQPGQSLTLIATANQGSEATYESGFVIDKFPISRPNLTFSTLTVSNMSPEDSSIYLCSVGRGGVTEAFFGQGTRLTVV.